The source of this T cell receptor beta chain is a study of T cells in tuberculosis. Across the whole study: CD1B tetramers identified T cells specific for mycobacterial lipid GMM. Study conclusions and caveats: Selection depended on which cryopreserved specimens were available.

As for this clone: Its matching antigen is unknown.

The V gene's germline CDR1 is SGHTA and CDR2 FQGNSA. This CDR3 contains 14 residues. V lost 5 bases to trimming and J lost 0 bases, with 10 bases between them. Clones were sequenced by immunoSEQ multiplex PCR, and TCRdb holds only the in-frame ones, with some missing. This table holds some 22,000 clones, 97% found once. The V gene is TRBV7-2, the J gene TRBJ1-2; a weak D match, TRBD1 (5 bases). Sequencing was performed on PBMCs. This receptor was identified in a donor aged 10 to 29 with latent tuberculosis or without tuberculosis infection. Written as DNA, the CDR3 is TGTGCCAGCAGCCGACAGCGTGCTAACTATGGCTACACCTTC. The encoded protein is CASSRQRANYGYTF. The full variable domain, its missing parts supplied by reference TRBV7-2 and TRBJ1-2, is GAGVSQSPSNKVTEKGKDVELRCDPISGHTALYWYRQSLGQGLEFLIYFQGNSAPDKSGLPSDRFSAERTGGSVSTLTIQRTQQEDSAVYLCASSRQRANYGYTFGSGTRLTVV.